This T cell receptor (beta chain) was sequenced during a study of T cell responses to AZD1222 COVID-19 vaccine. This clone appeared once. Its antigen remains unidentified. Study-level findings and limits: Just a handful of people given AZD1222 tested seropositive at baseline. After two AZD1222 doses, spike-specific TCR breadth and depth rose versus day 0.

Generated by immunoSEQ multiplex PCR, the TCRdb table keeps only in-frame clones and is missing some. Of 100,000 to 150,000 clones listed, roughly 90% are singletons. V lost 6 bases and J lost 4; bases outside the gene matches: 12. The CDR3 runs to 16 residues. CDR1 MNHEY and CDR2 SMNVEV come from the germline V gene (reference sequence). The gene calls are TRBV27 and TRBJ1-2; 9 positions agree with TRBD1. This receptor was identified in an adult in good health. The input for sequencing was peripheral blood, taken on day 0 of AZD1222 vaccination. This CDR3 is CASSSGTGLVGYGYTF. CDR3 coding DNA: TGTGCCAGCAGCTCCGGGACAGGGTTAGTAGGCTATGGCTACACCTTC.